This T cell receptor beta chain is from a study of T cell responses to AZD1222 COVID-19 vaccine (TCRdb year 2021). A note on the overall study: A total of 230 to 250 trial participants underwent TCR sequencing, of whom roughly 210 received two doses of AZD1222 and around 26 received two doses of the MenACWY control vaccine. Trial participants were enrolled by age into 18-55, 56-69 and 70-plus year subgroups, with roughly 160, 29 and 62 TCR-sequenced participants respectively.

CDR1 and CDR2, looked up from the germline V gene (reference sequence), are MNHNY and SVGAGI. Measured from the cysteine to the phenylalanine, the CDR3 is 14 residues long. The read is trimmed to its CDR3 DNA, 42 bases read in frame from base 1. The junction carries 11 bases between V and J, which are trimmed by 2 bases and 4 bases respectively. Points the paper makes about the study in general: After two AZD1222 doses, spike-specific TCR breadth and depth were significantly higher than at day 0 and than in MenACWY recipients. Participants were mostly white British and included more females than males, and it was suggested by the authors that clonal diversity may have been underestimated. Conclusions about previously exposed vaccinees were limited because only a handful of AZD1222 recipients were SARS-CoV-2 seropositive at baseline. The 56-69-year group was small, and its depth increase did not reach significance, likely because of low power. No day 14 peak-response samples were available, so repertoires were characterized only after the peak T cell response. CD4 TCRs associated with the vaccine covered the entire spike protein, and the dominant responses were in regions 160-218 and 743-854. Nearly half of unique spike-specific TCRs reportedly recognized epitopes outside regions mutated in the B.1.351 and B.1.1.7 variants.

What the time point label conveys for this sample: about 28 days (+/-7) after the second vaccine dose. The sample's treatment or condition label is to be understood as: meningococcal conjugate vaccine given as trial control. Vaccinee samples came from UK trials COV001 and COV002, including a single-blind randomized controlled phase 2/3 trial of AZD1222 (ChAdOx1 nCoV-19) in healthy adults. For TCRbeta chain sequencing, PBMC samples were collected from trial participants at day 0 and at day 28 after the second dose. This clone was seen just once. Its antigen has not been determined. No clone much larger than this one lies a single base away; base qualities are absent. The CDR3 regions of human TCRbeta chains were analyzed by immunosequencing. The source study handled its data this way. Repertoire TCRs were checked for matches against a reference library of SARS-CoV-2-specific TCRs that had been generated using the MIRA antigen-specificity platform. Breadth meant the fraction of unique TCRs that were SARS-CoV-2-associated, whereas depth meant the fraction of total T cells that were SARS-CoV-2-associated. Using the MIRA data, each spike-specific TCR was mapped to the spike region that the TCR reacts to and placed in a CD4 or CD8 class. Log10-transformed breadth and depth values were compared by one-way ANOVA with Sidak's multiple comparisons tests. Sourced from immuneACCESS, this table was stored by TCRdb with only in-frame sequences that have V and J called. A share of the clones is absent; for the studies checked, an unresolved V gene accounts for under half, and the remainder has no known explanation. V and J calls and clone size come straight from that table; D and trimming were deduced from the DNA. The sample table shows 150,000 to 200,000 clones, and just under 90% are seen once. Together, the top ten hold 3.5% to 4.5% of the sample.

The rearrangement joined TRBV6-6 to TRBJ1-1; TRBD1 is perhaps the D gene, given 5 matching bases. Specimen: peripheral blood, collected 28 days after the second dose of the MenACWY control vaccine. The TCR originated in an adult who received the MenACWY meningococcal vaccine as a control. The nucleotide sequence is TGTGCCAGCAGTTACGGGGGGAGGGGCACTGAAGCTTTCTTT. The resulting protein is CASSYGGRGTEAFF.